The present T cell receptor beta chain was sequenced within a study of blood T cell repertoires in COVID-19. Looking at the study overall: PBMCs, B-cell-depleted T cells, or T cells provided the cDNA or gDNA that made up the material.

The CDR3 sequence is 14 residues long. V gave up 1 base and J gave up 5 bases; unmatched junction bases: 2. CDR1 and CDR2 (germline): LGHDT, YNNKEL (reference sequence). Comment on this clone: The sample holds other DNA sequences that translate to the same CDR3.

Enrolment of Seattle patients took place during active infection, and they were followed longitudinally. The table came from immunoSEQ multiplex PCR; TCRdb's copy has only in-frame clones and leaves some out. Among roughly 480,000 clones, 89% were seen once, and the ten largest hold 0.7% to 1%. This clonotype was obtained from a man aged 18 to 35 with COVID-19, enrolled during active disease. V gene TRBV3-1 (or the pseudogene TRBV3-2) combines with J gene TRBJ2-1; 7 bases are shared with TRBD2. The sequencing input was peripheral blood. CDR3: CASSQAGGDNEQFF. The CDR3 coding sequence is TGTGCCAGCAGCCAAGCGGGGGGTGACAATGAGCAGTTCTTC.